The 10 T cell receptor beta chains given below trace back to one sample, sequenced in a study of T cell repertoires in aging, cancer and after chemotherapy. The template was genomic DNA from peripheral blood, not RNA. Multiplex touch-down PCR with TRB-A/B primers amplified rearranged V-D-J TRB sequences. TCRdb fed the multiplex PCR reads into MiXCR, producing one record per CDR3 protein. The table records roughly 7,000 distinct CDR3 sequences, 40% to 45% of them present only once. The sequenced sample was blood. The receptors were sampled from a human donor in good health.

This clonotype was observed once. The rearrangement joins TRBV18 to TRBJ2-7; weak D call: TRBD2 (6 bases). Trimming pared 2 bases from V and 1 base from J, leaving 12 bases between. Germline-derived CDR1 and CDR2 are KGHSH and LQKENI. The CDR3 sequence is 15 residues long. The CDR3 region is CASSPGGEESYEQYF. CDR3 bases: TGTGCCAGCTCACCAGGAGGGGAAGAATCCTACGAGCAGTACTTC.

V gene TRBV10-2 combines with J gene TRBJ1-2; a weak D match, TRBD1 (5 bases). This CDR3 is built from 14 residues. V gave up 0 bases and J gave up 2 bases, with 7 bases separating them. Per germline, CDR1 WSHSY and CDR2 SAAADI. The CDR3 sequence is CASSESRQNYGYTF. CDR3 nucleotide sequence: TGCGCCAGCAGTGAGTCGCGACAGAACTATGGCTACACCTTC.

This chain uses TRBV12-3 or TRBV12-4 with TRBJ1-4; D is undetermined. V was cut by 3 bases and J by 6 bases, with 5 bases left in between. This CDR3 has 12 residues. CDR3: CASSFLHEKLFF. CDR3 coding DNA: TGTGCCAGCAGTTTTTTACATGAAAAACTGTTTTTT.

The genes are TRBV6-1 and TRBJ2-7; 9 bases line up with TRBD2. Germline trimming cut 3 bases from V and 1 base from J; bases unmatched to any gene: 4. Germline CDR1 reads MNHNS; CDR2 reads SASEGT. The CDR3 consists of 15 residues. The CDR3 DNA sequence: TGTGCCAGCAGTGATGCCGCGGGGGGGTCCTACGAGCAGTACTTC. Protein product: CASSDAAGGSYEQYF.

This clonotype was detected a few times. V usage is TRBV27 and J usage is TRBJ2-3, with D maybe TRBD1 (5 bases). CDR3 length equals 14 residues. V was clipped by 4 bases and J by 0 bases, with 8 bases between them. Germline V gene data show CDR1 as MNHEY and CDR2 as SMNVEV (reference sequence). CDR3 sequence reads: CASSSPGSTDTQYF. In nucleotides, the CDR3 is TGTGCCAGCAGTTCCCCAGGGAGCACAGATACGCAGTATTTT.

This clonotype showed up just a few times. V usage is TRBV6-4 and J usage is TRBJ2-2; D possibly corresponds to TRBD1 (7 bases). The V gene lost 6 bases and the J gene lost 6 bases, with 11 bases spanning the gap. The CDR3 runs 13 residues. Germline CDR1 is MRHNA and CDR2 is SNTAGT. CDR3 nucleotides: TGTGCCAGCAGGGAGGGACAGCCCGGGGAGCTGTTTTTT. Protein product: CASREGQPGELFF.

This clonotype appeared a few times. The chain uses TRBV11-1 and TRBJ1-4; D is unclear. The CDR3 runs 14 residues. CDR1 and CDR2 from the germline V gene are SGHAT and FQDESV (reference sequence). V was shortened by 2 bases and J by 8 bases, with 12 bases between the two germline ends. The CDR3 DNA is TGTGCCAGCAGCTTAACCCCTCAGGACGAAAAACTGTTTTTT. It translates to CASSLTPQDEKLFF. Supplemented by reference TRBV11-1 and TRBJ1-4, the full variable domain reads EAEVAQSPRYKITEKSQAVAFWCDPISGHATLYWYRQILGQGPELLVQFQDESVVDDSQLPKDRFSAERLKGVDSTLKIQPAELGDSAMYLCASSLTPQDEKLFFGSGTQLSVL.

This chain joins TRBV10-3 and TRBJ2-7, with D possibly matching TRBD1 (7 bases). The V and J ends lost 4 bases and 2 bases respectively, with 12 bases between them. This CDR3 has 14 residues. Germline-derived CDR1 and CDR2 are ENHRY and SYGVKD. CDR3 sequence: CAISGSRGAYEQYF. CDR3 DNA sequence: TGTGCCATCAGTGGTTCCAGGGGGGCCTACGAGCAGTACTTC.

The V gene is TRBV6-4, the J gene TRBJ2-2; D is undetermined. In germline, CDR1 is MRHNA, CDR2 SNTAGT. V shed 2 bases and J shed 4 bases, with 11 bases lying between them. The CDR3 loop spans 15 amino acids. This chain's CDR3 is CASSDDGLGTGELFF. DNA for the CDR3: TGTGCCAGCAGTGACGATGGGTTGGGCACCGGGGAGCTGTTTTTT.

V gene TRBV19 combines with J gene TRBJ2-3; D might be TRBD1 or TRBD2, each matching 6 bases. The CDR3 length is 14 residues. With 3 bases removed from V and 6 bases from J, the gap between germline ends came to 13 bases. Germline V lookup: CDR1 LNHDA, CDR2 SQIVND (reference sequence). The CDR3, as DNA: TGTGCCAGTAGTATGGGGGGCTCAGGGGATACGCAGTATTTT. Its translation: CASSMGGSGDTQYF.